This TCR beta chain was obtained from a study of radiation and T cells in renal cell carcinoma. Study at large: Nephrectomy followed 15 Gy stereotactic body radiation by 4 weeks.

The time point: baseline pretreatment blood. Treatment meaning: 15 Gy SBRT to primary tumor, nephrectomy 4 weeks later. After SBRT, blood was collected at 2 and 4 weeks, plus baseline. This renal cell carcinoma was of the clear cell type. In the case of this clone: The antigen remains undetermined.

Study-level findings and limits: In blood, top tumor clones expanded by 2 weeks, shrinking by 4.

CDR3 length equals 15 residues. Germline CDR1 is LNHDA and CDR2 is SQIVND (reference sequence). With V trimmed by 6 bases and J by 0 bases, 2 bases remained unmatched. Generated by immunoSEQ multiplex PCR, the TCRdb table keeps only in-frame clones and is missing some. The sample consists of about 150,000 clones, around 89% of them appearing once. The V gene is TRBV19, the J gene TRBJ1-6; 7 positions match TRBD1. Material: blood, obtained from a patient whose treatment included radiotherapy and nephrectomy. The origin of this receptor is a woman in her 70s with renal cell carcinoma. CDR3 amino acids: CASRGDSSYNSPLHF. CDR3 nucleotides: TGTGCCAGTAGGGGGGACAGCTCCTATAATTCACCCCTCCACTTT. Supplemented by reference TRBV19 and TRBJ1-6, the full variable domain reads DGGITQSPKYLFRKEGQNVTLSCEQNLNHDAMYWYRQDPGQGLRLIYYSQIVNDFQKGDIAEGYSVSREKKESFPLTVTSAQKNPTAFYLCASRGDSSYNSPLHFGNGTRLTVT.